Listed below are T cell receptor beta chains from one sample, sequenced in a study of PD-L1 blockade in urothelial cancer. The table came from immunoSEQ multiplex PCR; TCRdb's copy has only in-frame clones and leaves some out. Of roughly 87,000 clones in the sample, approximately 88% are singletons; the top ten hold around 0.94%. The sample consisted of PBMCs, taken around atezolizumab (anti-PD-L1) treatment. Receptors originate from a woman older than 75 with urothelial cancer. The CDR3 runs from the conserved cysteine through the conserved F or W. D genes are given only for firm matches. Clone size is not always given. Where it is, it says once, few, many or a class for expanded clones.

clone_size j_call v_call d_call cdr3_nt cdr3_aa
. TRBJ2-2 TRBV2 TRBD2 TGTGCCAGCAGTAGACTAGCGGGAGCCCTTAACGGGGAGCTGTTTTTT CASSRLAGALNGELFF
. TRBJ1-5 TRBV27 . TGTGCCAGCAGTTTCGCGGCTTCCCGGGGCAATCAGCCCCAGCATTTT CASSFAASRGNQPQHF
. TRBJ2-7 TRBV11-2 . TGTGCCAGCAGCTTAAGGGGCTACGAGCAGTACTTC CASSLRGYEQYF
. TRBJ1-2 TRBV6-6 TRBD1 TGTGCCAGCGACCCCGGGACAGGGGTTACCTTC CASDPGTGVTF
. TRBJ2-7 TRBV2 . TGTGCCAGCAGTGAAATGGGGGCCCCCTACGAGCAGTACTTC CASSEMGAPYEQYF
. TRBJ1-2 TRBV10-2 . TGCGCCAGCACCCCACACGAAAACTATGGCTACACCTTC CASTPHENYGYTF
. TRBJ2-3 TRBV28 . TGTGCCAGCAGTGTTCGGGAGAGGGAAACAGATACGCAGTATTTT CASSVRERETDTQYF
once TRBJ2-2 TRBV4-1 TRBD1 TGCGCCAGCAGCCAAGCGGGACAGGGGGCCGGGGAGCTGTTTTTT CASSQAGQGAGELFF
. TRBJ1-1 TRBV18 TRBD1 TGTGCCAGCTCACTCGGGACAGGTCCGAGGAACACTGAAGCTTTCTTT CASSLGTGPRNTEAFF
. TRBJ2-1 TRBV5-1 . TGCGCCAGCAGCCCCACTCTAGGAGGGGCGGAGCAGTTCTTC CASSPTLGGAEQFF
. TRBJ1-3 TRBV19 . TGTGCCAGTATTGGACGGACGGACACTGGAAACACCATATATTTT CASIGRTDTGNTIYF
. TRBJ2-6 TRBV28 TRBD1 TGTGCCAGCAGTTCCCCAGGGGGCCCTGGGGCCAACGTCCTGACTTTC CASSSPGGPGANVLTF
few TRBJ2-7 TRBV6-1 TRBD2 TGTGCCAGCACCGTACGGGGGGGCGAGCAGTACTTC CASTVRGGEQYF
. TRBJ1-5 TRBV28 . TGTGCCAGCATCCCGGGAGGAGAGAATTATCAGCCCCAGCATTTT CASIPGGENYQPQHF
. TRBJ1-5 TRBV4-1 . TGCGCCAGCAGCCAAGGGGACTTGTGGAATCAGCCCCAGCATTTT CASSQGDLWNQPQHF
. TRBJ2-5 TRBV19 . TGTGCCAGTAGTCCCTGGACTTCCCAAGAGACCCAGTACTTC CASSPWTSQETQYF
. TRBJ2-1 TRBV7-6 TRBD2 TGTGCCAGCAGCTCACTAGCGGGAGGGCCCTACAATGAGCAGTTCTTC CASSSLAGGPYNEQFF
. TRBJ2-1 TRBV5-6 . TGTGCCAGCAGCAACCTGATTGTTAGCGGACTCTACAATGAGCAGTTCTTC CASSNLIVSGLYNEQFF
. TRBJ2-2 TRBV7-3 . TGTGCCAGCAGCTCGGCAGGGGCGCGGGTCGGGGAGCTGTTTTTT CASSSAGARVGELFF
once TRBJ2-3 TRBV30 TRBD2 TGTGCCTGGAGTAGAGGACTAGCGGGCGGAGGAGATACGCAGTATTTT CAWSRGLAGGGDTQYF
. TRBJ2-2 TRBV5-1 TRBD2 TGCGCCAGCAGCCGGGGGGCGAACACCGGGGAGCTGTTTTTT CASSRGANTGELFF
. TRBJ2-2 TRBV6-6 TRBD1 TGTGCCAGCAGCGCCGGGACAGTAAACACCGGGGAGCTGTTTTTT CASSAGTVNTGELFF
. TRBJ2-1 TRBV10-1 . TGCGCCAGCAGTGAGGACAGCTTCTCCTACAATGAGCAGTTCTTC CASSEDSFSYNEQFF
. TRBJ2-7 TRBV7-2 . TGTGCCAGCAGCTTACTACTAGGGTACGAGCAGTACTTC CASSLLLGYEQYF
. TRBJ1-1 TRBV6-5 . TGTGCCAGCACCGTGGGGCAGGGCATGAACACTGAAGCTTTCTTT CASTVGQGMNTEAFF
. TRBJ1-5 TRBV28 . TGTGCCAGCAGTGAGACACGGGGGTATCAGCCCCAGCATTTT CASSETRGYQPQHF
few TRBJ2-2 TRBV15 TRBD1 TGTGCCACCAGTAGAAACAGGGGCGGGGAGCTGTTTTTT CATSRNRGGELFF
. TRBJ2-2 TRBV30 . TGTGCCTGGGCCGAAGGGGGGGGTCGAACCGGGGAGCTGTTTTTT CAWAEGGGRTGELFF
. TRBJ1-2 TRBV14 . TGTGCCAGCAGCCAAGATTCCCAGAGGGTGCCCTATGGCTACACCTTC CASSQDSQRVPYGYTF
. TRBJ2-2 TRBV5-4 . TGTGCCAGCAGCTTGGTTGGAGCCACCGGGGAGCTGTTTTTT CASSLVGATGELFF
. TRBJ1-5 TRBV2 TRBD1 TGTGCCAGCAGTAGGACAGGGTACAATCAGCCCCAGCATTTT CASSRTGYNQPQHF
few TRBJ1-2 TRBV4-1 . TGCGCCAGCAGCCAACCTCGGACAAGGTATGGCTACACCTTC CASSQPRTRYGYTF
. TRBJ2-5 TRBV7-3 TRBD1 TGTGCCAGCAGCCCTATCGGGACAGGGGCGGGGGAGACCCAGTACTTC CASSPIGTGAGETQYF
. TRBJ1-1 TRBV19 TRBD1 TGTGCCAGTAGTAAGCCTCCGGGACAGACAAGGTTCACTGAAGCTTTCTTT CASSKPPGQTRFTEAFF
. TRBJ2-3 TRBV11-2 TRBD2 TGTGCCAGCAGCTCCGAATCACTAGCGGGAGGGAGCACAGATACGCAGTATTTT CASSSESLAGGSTDTQYF
. TRBJ2-1 TRBV28 TRBD2 TGTGCCAGCAGGCGGGAGGACGGTTCCTCCTCTAATGAGCAGTTCTTC CASRREDGSSSNEQFF
. TRBJ2-2 TRBV15 TRBD2 TGTGCCACCAGCCTAGCGGGAGGGACCGGGGAGCTGTTTTTT CATSLAGGTGELFF
. TRBJ1-1 TRBV6-5 TRBD1 TGTGCCAGCAGTTCCCCTCAGGGGGTAAGCACTGAAGCTTTCTTT CASSSPQGVSTEAFF
. TRBJ2-1 TRBV27 TRBD2 TGTGCCAGCTCAGGACAGACTAGCGGGAGGGCCTCCTACAATGAGCAGTTCTTC CASSGQTSGRASYNEQFF
. TRBJ2-7 TRBV6-1 . TGTGCCAGCAGTGAAGGGCCAGGGGGGATCTACGAGCAGTACTTC CASSEGPGGIYEQYF
few TRBJ1-2 TRBV2 . TGTGCCAGCAGTGAAGCGCTTTCGGCAAGCGGAGGCTACACCTTC CASSEALSASGGYTF
. TRBJ2-6 TRBV7-2 . TGTGCCAGCAGCGCCTCTCTAGACCCTGGGGCCAACGTCCTGACTTTC CASSASLDPGANVLTF
few TRBJ1-2 TRBV7-8 . TGTGCCAGCACGAGCCCCGGGATTCCCAACTATGGCTACACCTTC CASTSPGIPNYGYTF
. TRBJ1-3 TRBV6-1 . TGTGCCAGCAGTGGAAGGGGCTTTGGAAACACCATATATTTT CASSGRGFGNTIYF
once TRBJ2-4 TRBV5-1 TRBD1 TGCGCCAGCAGCTTGGAGGGGGCCGGGGCCAAAAACATTCAGTACTTC CASSLEGAGAKNIQYF
. TRBJ2-2 TRBV2 . TGTGCCAGCAAAGCAGGAGGGGGCGGTACCGGGGAGCTGTTTTTT CASKAGGGGTGELFF
. TRBJ2-7 TRBV5-1 . TGCGCCAGCAGCCGACCCCCTAGTGCCGAGCAGTACTTC CASSRPPSAEQYF
. TRBJ1-2 TRBV7-8 TRBD1 TGTGCCAGCAGCTTAGATGGGACAGGGTTGAGTGGCTACACCTTC CASSLDGTGLSGYTF
. TRBJ2-3 TRBV14 TRBD2 TGTGCCAGCAGCCGCCTCCAACCCGGGACTAGCGCCAGCACAGATACGCAGTATTTT CASSRLQPGTSASTDTQYF
. TRBJ1-5 TRBV19 . TGTGCCAGTAGTATGGAGTGGGGGCGAGGCAATCAGCCCCAGCATTTT CASSMEWGRGNQPQHF
. TRBJ2-3 TRBV30 TRBD2 TGTGCCTGGAGCCGGGGACTAGCGAATACAGATACGCAGTATTTT CAWSRGLANTDTQYF
. TRBJ2-2 TRBV13 . TGTGCCAGCAGCTCTCGAGGGGGAACCGGGGAGCTGTTTTTT CASSSRGGTGELFF
. TRBJ2-5 TRBV30 . TGTGCCTGGGGGACATTAGGGGAGACCCAGTACTTC CAWGTLGETQYF
. TRBJ2-1 TRBV4-2 TRBD2 TGTGCCAGCAGCCCTGGACTAGCGGGAGACAATGAGCAGTTCTTC CASSPGLAGDNEQFF
. TRBJ2-7 TRBV11-2 TRBD2 TGTGCCAGCAGCTTAGTCTTTTTTAGCGGGAGCTCCTACGAGCAGTACTTC CASSLVFFSGSSYEQYF
. TRBJ1-5 TRBV2 . TGTGCCAGCACCGGGCGGGGGGCTAGCAATCAGCCCCAGCATTTT CASTGRGASNQPQHF
. TRBJ2-7 TRBV15 . TGTGCCACCAGGGGGGGGCAGGGTTACAAGCAGTACTTC CATRGGQGYKQYF
. TRBJ1-5 TRBV7-2 . TGTGCCAGCAGCCTCGATTCAGGGGGCAATCAGCCCCAGCATTTT CASSLDSGGNQPQHF
. TRBJ2-7 TRBV14 . TGTGCCAGCAGCCAGGCAGGGCCCTACGAGCAGTACTTC CASSQAGPYEQYF